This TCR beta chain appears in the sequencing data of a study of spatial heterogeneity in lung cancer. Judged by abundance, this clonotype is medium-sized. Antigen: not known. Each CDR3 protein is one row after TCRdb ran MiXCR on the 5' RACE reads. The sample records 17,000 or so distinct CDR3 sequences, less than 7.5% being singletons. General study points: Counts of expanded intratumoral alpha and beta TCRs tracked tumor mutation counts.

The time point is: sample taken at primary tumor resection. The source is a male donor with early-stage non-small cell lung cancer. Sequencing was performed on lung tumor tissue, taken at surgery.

The CDR3 DNA follows: TGTGCCAGCAGTTACAAGCGGGGGGGCCTCTTATCGGCCAATGAGCAGTTCTTC. Encoded protein: CASSYKRGGLLSANEQFF. This chain connects TRBV6-2 or TRBV6-3 to TRBJ2-1, with 10 positions matching TRBD2. Germline CDR1 MNHEY, CDR2 SVGEGT. J was trimmed by 6 bases and V by 2 bases; bases with no gene match: 13. CDR3 size: 18 residues.